This entry lists 6 T cell receptor beta chains sequenced from one sample in a study of T cell changes during pregnancy in multiple sclerosis. Measured with immunoSEQ multiplex PCR; TCRdb has only the in-frame clones, and not every one. The data contain 35,000 to 55,000 clones, about 92% of them singletons. Material for sequencing was peripheral blood. The receptors were gathered from a female donor with multiple sclerosis, enrolled in a pregnancy study.

The chain links TRBV27 to TRBJ2-5; 11 bases are a match to TRBD2. CDR3 length equals 18 residues. Per the germline V gene, CDR1 is MNHEY and CDR2 is SMNVEV (reference sequence). J lost 4 bases, V lost 1 base, and 11 bases had no gene match. The CDR3 region has the DNA TGTGCCAGCAGTTTATGGGGGACTAGCGGAGCGACTGGAGAGACCCAGTACTTC. It specifies CASSLWGTSGATGETQYF.

Only one count was recorded for this clone. This CDR3 reads CASSEQVQETQYF. The CDR3 DNA sequence: TGTGCCAGCAGCGAACAGGTCCAAGAGACCCAGTACTTC. The V gene is TRBV28, the J gene TRBJ2-5; TRBD1 is a possible D gene (5 bases). The germline V gene encodes CDR1 MDHEN and CDR2 SYDVKM. Trimming cost V 6 bases and J 1 base, with 9 bases left between them. The CDR3 sequence is 13 residues long.

The table lists this clone with a count of one. V usage is TRBV27 and J usage is TRBJ2-7; weak D call: TRBD1 (7 bases). The CDR3 is 15 amino acids. CDR1 MNHEY and CDR2 SMNVEV come from the germline V gene (reference sequence). Trimming removed 3 bases at V and 4 bases at J, with 16 bases between. The DNA of the CDR3 is TGTGCCAGCAGTTTCGGTCAGGGGGGAATGTACGAGCAGTACTTC. Translated: CASSFGQGGMYEQYF.

V usage is TRBV10-3 and J usage is TRBJ2-4; a possible D gene is TRBD1 (6 bases). Germline CDR1 is ENHRY and CDR2 is SYGVKD. The CDR3 extends over 15 amino acids. V dropped 4 bases and J dropped 0 bases, with 10 bases sitting between them. Written as DNA, the CDR3 is TGTGCCATCAGTGGTGGACAGTCAGCCAAAAACATTCAGTACTTC. Protein product: CAISGGQSAKNIQYF.

In DNA form, the CDR3 reads TGTGCCAGCTCACGGACCGAGTTACTTTCACAAGAGACCCAGTACTTC. Translating it yields CASSRTELLSQETQYF. The rearrangement joins TRBV18 to TRBJ2-5; no firm D call. Deletions cut 4 bases from V and 2 bases from J, with 17 bases between. CDR1 and CDR2 from the germline V gene are KGHSH and LQKENI. The CDR3 runs to 16 residues.

This sequence joins TRBV11-2 and TRBJ2-3; tentatively, D is TRBD2 (5 bases). V shed 1 base and J shed 7 bases, with 12 bases lying between them. The V gene's germline CDR1 is SGHAT and CDR2 FQNNGV. The CDR3 totals 14 residues. Written as DNA, the CDR3 is TGTGCCAGCAGCTTAGGCGGGCGTAGGTATACGCAGTATTTT. Its protein is CASSLGGRRYTQYF.